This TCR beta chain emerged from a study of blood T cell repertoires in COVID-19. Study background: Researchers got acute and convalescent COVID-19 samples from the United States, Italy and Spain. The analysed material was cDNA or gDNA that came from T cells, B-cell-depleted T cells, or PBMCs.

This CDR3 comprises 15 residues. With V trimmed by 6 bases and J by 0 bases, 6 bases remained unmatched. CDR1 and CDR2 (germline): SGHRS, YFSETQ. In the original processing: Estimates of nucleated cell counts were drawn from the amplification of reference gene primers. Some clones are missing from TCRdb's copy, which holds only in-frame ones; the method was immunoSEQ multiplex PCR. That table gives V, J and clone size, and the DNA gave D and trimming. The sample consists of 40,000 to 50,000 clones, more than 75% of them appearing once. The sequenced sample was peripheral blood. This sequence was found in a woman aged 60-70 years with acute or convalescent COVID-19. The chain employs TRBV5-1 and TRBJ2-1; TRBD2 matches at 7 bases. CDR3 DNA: TGCGCCAGCACCCCGTGGACTAGCTCCTACAATGAGCAGTTCTTC. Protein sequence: CASTPWTSSYNEQFF.